The next 25 T cell receptor beta chains were all read from a single sample in a study of shared T cell receptors in the human thymus. The method was immunoSEQ multiplex PCR; TCRdb's version includes in-frame clones alone and lacks a portion of them. Of hundreds of thousands of clones in the sample, around three quarters were seen once. A further study also used this sample, focusing on human thymus T cells.

Sequencing was performed on thymocytes. The source is a boy less than two years old with a congenital heart defect.

The chain links TRBV18 to TRBJ2-4, with 7 bases matching TRBD1. Germline CDR1 is KGHSH and CDR2 is LQKENI. V was pared by 4 bases and J by 5 bases, with 8 bases of the junction left unmatched. CDR3 length equals 15 residues. As DNA, the CDR3 is TGTGCCAGCTCACAAAACGACAGGGAAGAAAACATTCAGTACTTC. Its protein is CASSQNDREENIQYF.

The chain joins TRBV12-5 to TRBJ2-1; the D gene is possibly TRBD2 (6 bases). V was trimmed by 8 bases and J by 1 base, leaving 27 bases between them. CDR1 is LGHNT, CDR2 FRNRAP, per germline. The CDR3 is made up of 19 amino acids. CDR3 loop: CASSLRAGFTTRSYNEQFF. CDR3 coding DNA: TGTGCTAGTTCACTGAGGGCGGGATTTACAACTCGGTCCTACAATGAGCAGTTCTTC.

In this sample, this clone turned up a few times. The rearrangement links TRBV27 to TRBJ2-3; D remains unclear. The V end was cut by 9 bases, the J end by 0 bases, with 10 bases between. This CDR3 has 13 residues. CDR1 is MNHEY, CDR2 SMNVEV, per germline (reference sequence). CDR3 loop: CASSNTSTDTQYF. In DNA form, the CDR3 reads TGTGCCAGTTCCAATACTAGCACAGATACGCAGTATTTT.

The chain uses TRBV10-3 and TRBJ2-3; TRBD2 matches 11 bases. The CDR3 is made up of 15 amino acids. V lost 0 bases to trimming and J lost 6 bases; unmatched junction nucleotides: 2. In germline, CDR1 is ENHRY, CDR2 SYGVKD. The CDR3 region is CAISESASGGDTQYF. The CDR3 nucleotides are TGTGCCATCAGTGAGTCGGCTAGCGGGGGGGATACGCAGTATTTT.

This sequence joins TRBV7-6 and TRBJ2-1, with TRBD2 identical over 14 bases. CDR1 and CDR2 from the germline V gene are SGHVS and FNYEAQ. CDR3 length equals 17 residues. V shed 4 bases and J 2 bases; nucleotides not matched to a gene: 4. The CDR3 sequence: CASSSGTSGRPYNEQFF. As DNA, the CDR3 is TGTGCCAGCAGCTCCGGGACTAGCGGGAGACCCTACAATGAGCAGTTCTTC. The full variable domain, its missing parts supplied by reference TRBV7-6 and TRBJ2-1, is GAGVSQSPRYKVTKRGQDVALRCDPISGHVSLYWYRQALGQGPEFLTYFNYEAQQDKSGLPNDRFSAERPEGSISTLTIQRTEQRDSAMYRCASSSGTSGRPYNEQFFGPGTRLTVL.

The rearrangement links TRBV13 to TRBJ2-7; 8 bases match TRBD2. J gave up 5 bases and V 4 bases, and 7 bases lay outside the gene matches. CDR1 is PRHDT, CDR2 FYEKMQ, per germline (reference sequence). There are 14 residues in the CDR3. The CDR3 region is CASSCLSGSDEQYF. The CDR3 DNA is TGTGCCAGCAGCTGCCTGAGCGGGAGTGACGAGCAGTACTTC.

This chain connects TRBV5-1 to TRBJ1-2, with 7 bases that match TRBD1. The trim removed 0 bases at V and 4 bases at J, leaving 3 bases unmatched. The germline V gene has CDR1 SGHRS and CDR2 YFSETQ. The CDR3 loop spans 14 amino acids. In DNA form, the CDR3 reads TGCGCCAGCAGCTTGGGCAGGGGGTTCTATGGCTACACCTTC. This gives the protein CASSLGRGFYGYTF.

This chain links TRBV25-1 with TRBJ2-3, with TRBD2 as a possible D gene (5 bases). Trimming cost V 4 bases and J 1 base, with 12 bases left between them. Germline V gene data show CDR1 as MGHDK and CDR2 as SYGVNS. There are 15 residues in the CDR3. The CDR3 is CASSGKRVGTDTQYF. CDR3 nucleotide sequence: TGTGCCAGCAGTGGAAAGAGGGTGGGCACAGATACGCAGTATTTT. Drawing the rest from reference TRBV25-1 and TRBJ2-3, the complete variable domain is EADIYQTPRYLVIGTGKKITLECSQTMGHDKMYWYQQDPGMELHLIHYSYGVNSTEKGDLSSESTVSRIRTEHFPLTLESARPSHTSQYLCASSGKRVGTDTQYFGPGTRLTVL.

This clone was seen once. The chain uses TRBV25-1 and TRBJ2-3, with D tentatively TRBD2 (6 bases). This CDR3 contains 13 residues. Germline CDR1 reads MGHDK; CDR2 reads SYGVNS. The V end lost 0 bases, the J end lost 8 bases, and 9 bases lay between the germline ends. CDR3 amino acids: CASSEYGGVTQYF. The CDR3 bases are TGTGCCAGCAGTGAATACGGGGGAGTTACGCAGTATTTT.

V is TRBV6-1 and J is TRBJ1-1, with D maybe TRBD1 (6 bases). This CDR3 has 13 amino acids. Germline CDR1 MNHNS, CDR2 SASEGT. V was pared by 4 bases and J by 8 bases, with 14 bases between. The CDR3 region is CASSGGGQPEAFF. For the CDR3, the DNA is TGTGCCAGCAGTGGGGGGGGCCAGCCCGAAGCTTTCTTT.

This clone was detected a few times. This chain joins TRBV5-6 and TRBJ1-1; TRBD1 is a possible D gene (5 bases). The CDR3 length is 14 residues. Germline-derived CDR1 and CDR2 are SGHDT and YYEEEE. Deletions cut 0 bases from V and 6 bases from J, with 12 bases between. The CDR3 coding sequence is TGTGCCAGCAGCTTGGGTGCCGGGGGATCTGAAGCTTTCTTT. It encodes CASSLGAGGSEAFF. Full variable domain (remainder filled in from reference TRBV5-6 and TRBJ1-1): DAGVTQSPTHLIKTRGQQVTLRCSPKSGHDTVSWYQQALGQGPQFIFQYYEEEERQRGNFPDRFSGHQFPNYSSELNVNALLLGDSALYLCASSLGAGGSEAFFGQGTRLTVV.

The chain combines TRBV2 with TRBJ2-3, with TRBD2 identical over 8 bases. There are 20 residues in the CDR3. Germline CDR1 SNHLY, CDR2 FYNNEI. J was trimmed by 6 bases and V by 0 bases; bases with no gene match: 20. Here the CDR3 DNA reads TGTGCCAGCAGTGAAGCGCTTATATCGACTAGCGAAAAGAGGGGGGATACGCAGTATTTT. This gives the protein CASSEALISTSEKRGDTQYF.

This clone was recorded once. The chain couples TRBV27 to TRBJ1-3, with a tentative D call TRBD1 (6 bases). CDR3 length: 15 residues. V lost 6 bases and J 0 bases, leaving 12 bases between the germline ends. Germline V lookup: CDR1 MNHEY, CDR2 SMNVEV (reference sequence). The CDR3, as DNA: TGTGCCAGCAGCCATAAGACAGGCTCTGGAAACACCATATATTTT. This translates into CASSHKTGSGNTIYF.

The chain couples TRBV2 to TRBJ1-2; D not resolved. Trimming left V 1 base short and J 0 bases short, with 15 bases between. Germline loops: CDR1 SNHLY, CDR2 FYNNEI. The CDR3 is made up of 17 amino acids. CDR3 DNA: TGTGCCAGCAGTGAAGGGACTAGGGAAAGGACTAACTATGGCTACACCTTC. Translated: CASSEGTRERTNYGYTF.

This chain connects TRBV5-1 to TRBJ2-5; D call uncertain. The V end lost 4 bases, the J end lost 1 base, and 11 bases lay between the germline ends. Germline values: CDR1 SGHRS, CDR2 YFSETQ. This CDR3 spans 14 amino acids. CDR3 amino acids: CASSLRHGQETQYF. CDR3 nucleotides: TGCGCCAGCAGCCTAAGACACGGCCAAGAGACCCAGTACTTC.

The V and J genes are TRBV6-6 and TRBJ2-7; 9 nucleotides agree with TRBD2. V trimming: 8 bases; J trimming: 5 bases; junction bases outside the gene matches: 4. From germline, CDR1 is MNHNY and CDR2 SVGAGI (reference sequence). The CDR3 extends over 12 amino acids. CDR3 DNA sequence: TGTGCCAGCGGACTAGCGAGGCACGAGCAGTACTTC. This translates into CASGLARHEQYF.

The chain employs TRBV30 and TRBJ1-3, with 7 bases that match TRBD1. V shed 1 base, J shed 3 bases, and the junction held 6 bases outside the gene matches. The CDR3 runs 15 residues. The germline gives CDR1 GTSNPN, CDR2 SVGIG (reference sequence). This CDR3 is CAWSEGGAGGNTIYF. The CDR3 bases are TGTGCCTGGAGTGAAGGGGGCGCAGGTGGAAACACCATATATTTT.

The V gene is TRBV11-1, the J gene TRBJ1-2, with D maybe TRBD1 (6 bases). The CDR3 consists of 14 residues. Germline V gene sequence: CDR1 SGHAT, CDR2 FQDESV (reference sequence). V was pared by 3 bases and J by 8 bases, with 16 bases between. CDR3 DNA: TGTGCCAGCAGCTTGGCCCGATCAGGGGTCGGCTACACCTTC. Protein sequence: CASSLARSGVGYTF. Full variable domain (missing parts from reference TRBV11-1 and TRBJ1-2): EAEVAQSPRYKITEKSQAVAFWCDPISGHATLYWYRQILGQGPELLVQFQDESVVDDSQLPKDRFSAERLKGVDSTLKIQPAELGDSAMYLCASSLARSGVGYTFGSGTRLTVV.

The J gene is TRBJ2-3, the V gene TRBV7-9; 7 positions agree with TRBD2. The CDR3 loop spans 15 amino acids. The V and J ends lost 5 bases and 6 bases, in that order; junction bases with no gene match: 11. Germline V gene lookup returns CDR1 SEHNR and CDR2 FQNEAQ (reference sequence). CDR3 amino acids: CASSASGTKIDTQYF. The DNA for the CDR3 is TGTGCCAGCAGCGCCTCCGGGACTAAGATCGATACGCAGTATTTT.

This clone was seen a single time. The rearrangement joins TRBV30 to TRBJ2-7; weak D call: TRBD2 (6 bases). With 3 bases removed from V and 0 bases from J, the gap between germline ends came to 12 bases. CDR1 is GTSNPN, CDR2 SVGIG, per germline (reference sequence). This CDR3 is built from 14 residues. CDR3 nucleotide sequence: TGTGCCTGGAGAGGGACTCCGAGCTCCTACGAGCAGTACTTC. Residues: CAWRGTPSSYEQYF.

The J gene is TRBJ2-7, the V gene TRBV7-3; TRBD1 is a possible D gene (5 bases). CDR3 length equals 14 residues. Trimming removed 2 bases from V and 2 bases from J, with 10 bases in between. Germline CDR1 reads SGHTA; CDR2 reads FQGTGA. The CDR3: CASSLGAGPYEQYF. In DNA form, the CDR3 reads TGTGCCAGCAGCTTAGGGGCAGGACCCTACGAGCAGTACTTC.

This clone was recorded once. The V and J genes are TRBV7-9 and TRBJ2-7; 7 bases are shared with TRBD2. From germline, CDR1 is SEHNR and CDR2 FQNEAQ (reference sequence). This CDR3 region has 15 residues. Losses at the gene ends were 5 bases for V and 3 bases for J; bases not matched to a gene: 10. This chain's CDR3 is CASSPGLYGVYEQYF. Written as DNA, the CDR3 is TGTGCCAGCAGCCCGGGACTATACGGGGTCTACGAGCAGTACTTC.

In the case of this clone: This sample includes further DNA sequences coding for the same CDR3. The chain links TRBV19 to TRBJ2-7; tentatively, D is TRBD1 (6 bases). Germline V gives CDR1 LNHDA, CDR2 SQIVND (reference sequence). The CDR3 has 13 residues. V gave up 3 bases and J gave up 3 bases, with 9 bases separating them. CDR3 residues: CASSIGRGYEQYF. CDR3 sequence (DNA): TGTGCCAGTAGTATTGGCAGGGGCTACGAGCAGTACTTC.

The rearrangement joins TRBV11-2 to TRBJ1-1, with TRBD1 matching over 7 bases. Germline values: CDR1 SGHAT, CDR2 FQNNGV. This CDR3 spans 13 amino acids. J was trimmed by 9 bases and V by 0 bases; bases with no gene match: 4. The CDR3 loop is CASSLETGPKAFF. For the CDR3, the DNA is TGTGCCAGCAGCTTAGAGACAGGGCCTAAAGCTTTCTTT.

The sample holds one count of this clone. The chain combines TRBV11-2 with TRBJ2-7; D is unclear. The germline V gene encodes CDR1 SGHAT and CDR2 FQNNGV. CDR3 length: 15 amino acids. Trimming pared 3 bases from V and 0 bases from J, leaving 12 bases between. CDR3 sequence: CASSLILESSYEQYF. CDR3 nucleotides: TGTGCCAGCAGCTTGATTCTAGAATCCTCCTACGAGCAGTACTTC.